One sample yielded the 6 T cell receptor beta chains listed below, sequenced in a study of memory CD8 T cells in hepatitis C reinfection. The repertoire was sequenced with immunoSEQ multiplex PCR; TCRdb's copy has only in-frame clones and lacks some. Of over 50,000 clones listed, roughly 89% were seen once; the top ten hold about 1%. Time point given: pre-reinfection, 55 to 20 weeks before reinfection detection. The sorted cells went straight to TCR sequencing with no prior in vitro expansion. The sequenced material came from naive CD8+ T cells sorted from blood. These receptors were obtained from a man younger than 35 with hepatitis C virus infection.

V is TRBV6-1 and J is TRBJ2-7; D call uncertain. V was shortened by 8 bases and J by 2 bases, with 16 bases between the two germline ends. Germline-derived CDR1 and CDR2 are MNHNS and SASEGT. The CDR3 is made up of 14 amino acids. CDR3: CASSSETLTYEQYF. Written as DNA, the CDR3 is TGTGCCAGCTCGTCAGAAACCCTCACCTACGAGCAGTACTTC.

The chain links TRBV28 to TRBJ2-3; the D gene is possibly TRBD1 (5 bases). The V end was cut by 6 bases, the J end by 6 bases, with 19 bases between. The CDR3 has 15 residues. Germline CDR1 and CDR2: MDHEN and SYDVKM. The CDR3 nucleotides are TGTGCCAGCAGCCTAACAGGCGTCCTCACGGATACGCAGTATTTT. Amino acid sequence: CASSLTGVLTDTQYF. Using reference TRBV28 and TRBJ2-3 for the parts outside the CDR3, the full variable domain is DVKVTQSSRYLVKRTGEKVFLECVQDMDHENMFWYRQDPGLGLRLIYFSYDVKMKEKGDIPEGYSVSREKKERFSLILESASTNQTSMYLCASSLTGVLTDTQYFGPGTRLTVL.

The rearrangement joins TRBV28 to TRBJ2-5, with D maybe TRBD1 (5 bases). From germline, CDR1 is MDHEN and CDR2 SYDVKM. This CDR3 has 11 amino acids. Trimming shortened V by 10 bases and J by 4 bases, and 10 bases separated the two germline ends. This chain's CDR3 is CATRQGETQYF. The CDR3 DNA sequence: TGTGCCACCCGGCAGGGAGAGACCCAGTACTTC. Full variable domain (outside the CDR3, taken from reference TRBV28 and TRBJ2-5): DVKVTQSSRYLVKRTGEKVFLECVQDMDHENMFWYRQDPGLGLRLIYFSYDVKMKEKGDIPEGYSVSREKKERFSLILESASTNQTSMYLCATRQGETQYFGPGTRLLVL.

V gene TRBV5-5 combines with J gene TRBJ2-7, with TRBD2 matching over 7 bases. V was pared by 3 bases and J by 4 bases, with 16 bases of the junction left unmatched. Germline V gene data show CDR1 as SGHKS and CDR2 as YYEKEE (reference sequence). This CDR3 spans 17 amino acids. CDR3 sequence (DNA): TGTGCCAGCAGCTCCCTTCTTTCTAGCGGAAAATCTTACGAGCAGTACTTC. Amino acids: CASSSLLSSGKSYEQYF.

This clone was seen a handful of times. The rearrangement uses TRBV2 and TRBJ1-4; 7 bases agree with TRBD1. The CDR3 is made up of 16 amino acids. Trimming at V came to 3 bases and at J to 3 bases, leaving 7 bases not matched to a gene. Germline V gene lookup returns CDR1 SNHLY and CDR2 FYNNEI. In nucleotides, the CDR3 is TGTGCCAGCAGTGATGACAGGGAGAACGCTAATGAAAAACTGTTTTTT. Amino acid sequence: CASSDDRENANEKLFF. The full variable domain, completed using reference TRBV2 and TRBJ1-4, is EPEVTQTPSHQVTQMGQEVILRCVPISNHLYFYWYRQILGQKVEFLVSFYNNEISEKSEIFDDQFSVERPDGSNFTLKIRSTKLEDSAMYFCASSDDRENANEKLFFGSGTQLSVL.

The chain has TRBV2 and TRBJ2-7; 8 nucleotides line up with TRBD2. The germline V gene has CDR1 SNHLY and CDR2 FYNNEI. The V gene end was trimmed by 9 bases and the J gene end by 2 bases; junction bases not matched to a gene: 12. CDR3 length: 15 residues. The CDR3 nucleotides read TGTGCCAGTAATCCGGGACTAGTAAGTGCCTACGAGCAGTACTTC. It translates to CASNPGLVSAYEQYF.